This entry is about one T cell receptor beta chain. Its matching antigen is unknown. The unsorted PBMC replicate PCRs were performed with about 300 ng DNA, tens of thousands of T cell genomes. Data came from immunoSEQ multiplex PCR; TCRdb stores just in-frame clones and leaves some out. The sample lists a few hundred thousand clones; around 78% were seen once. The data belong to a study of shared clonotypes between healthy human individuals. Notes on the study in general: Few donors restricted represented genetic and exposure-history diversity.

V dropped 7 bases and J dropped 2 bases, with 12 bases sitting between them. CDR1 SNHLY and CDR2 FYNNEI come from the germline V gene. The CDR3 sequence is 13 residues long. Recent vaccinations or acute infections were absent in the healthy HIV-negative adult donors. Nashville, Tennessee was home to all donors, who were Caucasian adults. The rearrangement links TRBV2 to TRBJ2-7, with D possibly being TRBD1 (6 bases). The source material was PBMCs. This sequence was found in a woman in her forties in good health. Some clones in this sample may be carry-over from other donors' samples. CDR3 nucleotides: TGTGCCAGCAAACAGGGCCCAACCTACGAGCAGTACTTC. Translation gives CASKQGPTYEQYF.